The 30 T cell receptor beta chains in this list originate from one sample, sequenced in a study of blood T cell repertoires in COVID-19 (dated by TCRdb to 2019 to 2021). The library was produced with the immunoSEQ multiplex PCR assay. Entries here come from immuneACCESS through TCRdb and include only in-frame sequences with V and J called. Some clones fail to appear in such tables; in the studies checked, an unresolved V gene covers under half of the shortfall, and the cause of the remainder is unknown. Present in this sample are some 250,000 clones, roughly nine tenths of which were seen just once. The biggest ten clones account for 0.95% to 1.5% of the sample. Sequences were obtained from PBMCs or T cells enriched from blood (not recorded which). The receptors originated from a human donor in a cohort exposed to, infected with or recovered from COVID-19 (not recorded which). The donor label of this sample is uncertain.

The V gene is TRBV7-8, the J gene TRBJ1-1; 7 nucleotides line up with TRBD1. CDR3 length: 15 amino acids. After removal of 5 bases from V and 5 bases from J, the junction contained 11 bases not matched to a gene. From germline, CDR1 is SGHVS and CDR2 FQNEAQ. Here the CDR3 reads CASSGYRGAGTEAFF. The DNA for the CDR3 is TGTGCCAGCAGCGGTTACAGGGGCGCGGGGACTGAAGCTTTCTTT.

V gene TRBV6-6 combines with J gene TRBJ2-7, with 10 bases lining up with TRBD1. With V trimmed by 6 bases and J by 4 bases, 6 bases remained unmatched. The germline CDR1 and CDR2 sequences are MNHNY and SVGAGI (reference sequence). The CDR3 sequence is 14 residues long. In DNA form, the CDR3 reads TGTGCCAGCAGGACAGGGGGCGGGTCATACGAGCAGTACTTC. It codes for CASRTGGGSYEQYF.

This clone was seen a single time. This sequence joins TRBV27 and TRBJ2-1, with TRBD2 matching 8 bases. The CDR3 runs to 16 residues. Germline-derived CDR1 and CDR2 are MNHEY and SMNVEV (reference sequence). After removal of 2 bases from V and 5 bases from J, the junction contained 8 bases not matched to a gene. CDR3 protein: CASSLRRGGPDNEQFF. As DNA, the CDR3 is TGTGCCAGCAGTTTACGTCGGGGGGGCCCAGACAATGAGCAGTTCTTC.

The J gene is TRBJ1-2, the V gene TRBV27; D perhaps matches TRBD1 (5 bases). The V gene lost 4 bases and the J gene lost 8 bases, with 14 bases spanning the gap. The CDR3 runs to 13 residues. Germline values: CDR1 MNHEY, CDR2 SMNVEV (reference sequence). The CDR3 is CASSWGRVGGYTF. CDR3 nucleotides: TGTGCCAGCAGTTGGGGCAGGGTTGGGGGCTACACCTTC.

V gene TRBV6-6 combines with J gene TRBJ2-5; 11 bases map to TRBD2. Germline CDR1 reads MNHNY; CDR2 reads SVGAGI (reference sequence). The CDR3 extends over 16 amino acids. After removal of 5 bases from V and 4 bases from J, the junction contained 9 bases not matched to a gene. CDR3 protein: CASSNFLAGGAETQYF. In nucleotides, the CDR3 is TGTGCCAGCAGTAACTTCCTAGCGGGGGGTGCAGAGACCCAGTACTTC.

The chain employs TRBV19 and TRBJ1-2; 7 bases map to TRBD1. CDR3 length equals 17 residues. Germline V gene lookup returns CDR1 LNHDA and CDR2 SQIVND (reference sequence). J lost 4 bases, V lost 0 bases, and 11 bases had no gene match. The CDR3 bases are TGTGCCAGTAGTATAGACGGCGCCGAGACAGGGACCTATGGCTACACCTTC. Protein product: CASSIDGAETGTYGYTF.

The chain is built from TRBV5-4 and TRBJ1-2; 10 positions match TRBD1. The V gene end was trimmed by 4 bases and the J gene end by 7 bases; junction bases not matched to a gene: 10. CDR3 length: 15 residues. Germline assignment: CDR1 SGHNT and CDR2 YYREEE (reference sequence). The CDR3 DNA follows: TGTGCCAGCAGCCCCGGACAGGGGGGGATAGGTGGCTACACCTTC. Its translation: CASSPGQGGIGGYTF.

The V gene is TRBV19, the J gene TRBJ1-2; 8 bases are shared with TRBD1. This CDR3 spans 17 amino acids. Germline V gene sequence: CDR1 LNHDA, CDR2 SQIVND (reference sequence). The trim removed 3 bases at V and 0 bases at J, leaving 9 bases unmatched. The CDR3: CASSMRGTGQSNYGYTF. In nucleotides, the CDR3 is TGTGCCAGTAGTATGCGGGGGACAGGTCAGTCTAACTATGGCTACACCTTC.

V gene TRBV12-5 combines with J gene TRBJ1-5, with D perhaps TRBD1 (6 bases). The CDR3 length is 15 residues. Germline lookup yields CDR1 LGHNT and CDR2 FRNRAP. The V end was cut by 1 base, the J end by 4 bases, with 11 bases between. The CDR3 is CASGLGTAMNQPQHF. CDR3 nucleotides: TGTGCTAGTGGTTTGGGGACAGCAATGAATCAGCCCCAGCATTTT.

This sequence joins TRBV27 and TRBJ1-1; 9 bases are shared with TRBD1. With V trimmed by 5 bases and J by 6 bases, 7 bases remained unmatched. Germline V CDR1 and CDR2: MNHEY, SMNVEV (reference sequence). The CDR3 covers 14 residues. The CDR3 nucleotides are TGTGCCAGCAGTCGAGACAGGGGGGGCCCTGAAGCTTTCTTT. Translated: CASSRDRGGPEAFF.

The chain recombines TRBV5-6 with TRBJ2-2, with D possibly TRBD2 on 6 matching bases. Germline V CDR1 and CDR2: SGHDT, YYEEEE. The CDR3 is 15 amino acids. The V end was cut by 0 bases, the J end by 5 bases, with 11 bases between. The CDR3 is CASSLGRVGTGELFF. The CDR3 DNA reads TGTGCCAGCAGCTTGGGGAGGGTTGGTACCGGGGAGCTGTTTTTT.

The chain uses TRBV6-5 and TRBJ1-5, with a weak D call TRBD1 (5 bases). Trimming stripped 5 bases from V and 3 bases from J, with 11 bases between. The CDR3 runs to 14 residues. Germline V gene lookup returns CDR1 MNHEY and CDR2 SVGAGI. In nucleotides, the CDR3 is TGTGCCAGCAGTACCCGACAGCTCAATCAGCCCCAGCATTTT. The encoded protein is CASSTRQLNQPQHF.

The V call is TRBV27, the J call TRBJ2-7; the D gene is possibly TRBD1 (6 bases). CDR3 length: 14 amino acids. Trimming shortened V by 7 bases and J by 7 bases, and 20 bases separated the two germline ends. CDR1 and CDR2 from the germline V gene are MNHEY and SMNVEV (reference sequence). CDR3 region: CASKENRAYVEQYF. The CDR3, as DNA: TGTGCCAGCAAAGAAAACAGGGCGTACGTGGAGCAGTACTTC.

In DNA, the CDR3 is TGTGCCAGCAGCTTCTCCGCAGGGCGCCAAAATAATTCACCCCTCCACTTT. Protein product: CASSFSAGRQNNSPLHF. The chain combines TRBV9 with TRBJ1-6; D is perhaps TRBD1 (5 bases). V was trimmed by 4 bases and J by 5 bases, leaving 19 bases between them. CDR3 length: 17 residues. Germline V gives CDR1 SGDLS, CDR2 YYNGEE.

CDR3 protein: CASSADGNSGNTIYF. The CDR3 nucleotides read TGTGCCAGCAGCGCGGACGGGAACTCTGGAAACACCATATATTTT. The V and J genes are TRBV5-6 and TRBJ1-3; D uncertain. V was trimmed by 4 bases and J by 0 bases, leaving 11 bases between them. The CDR3 is 15 amino acids. The germline V gene encodes CDR1 SGHDT and CDR2 YYEEEE. Using reference TRBV5-6 and TRBJ1-3 for the parts outside the CDR3, the full variable domain is DAGVTQSPTHLIKTRGQQVTLRCSPKSGHDTVSWYQQALGQGPQFIFQYYEEEERQRGNFPDRFSGHQFPNYSSELNVNALLLGDSALYLCASSADGNSGNTIYFGEGSWLTVV.

The CDR3 sequence is CASSLALEPASYGYTF. CDR3 bases: TGTGCCAGCAGCTTAGCCCTAGAGCCAGCATCCTATGGCTACACCTTC. This sequence joins TRBV7-9 and TRBJ1-2, with unresolved D. Germline lookup yields CDR1 SEHNR and CDR2 FQNEAQ (reference sequence). The V gene lost 0 bases and the J gene lost 4 bases, with 15 bases spanning the gap. The CDR3 totals 16 residues.

The gene calls are TRBV14 and TRBJ1-2; possible D gene TRBD1, 5 bases. Per germline, CDR1 SGHDN and CDR2 FVKESK. V gave up 4 bases and J gave up 4 bases, with 16 bases separating them. The CDR3 totals 15 residues. This CDR3 reads CASSLSWEGPYGYTF. Here the CDR3 DNA reads TGTGCCAGCAGCCTCTCCTGGGAGGGGCCCTATGGCTACACCTTC.

Note on this clone: One junction end disagrees with the germline gene, perhaps due to a read error. The chain recombines TRBV6-2 or TRBV6-3 with TRBJ1-1; TRBD1 might be the D (6 bases). CDR1 is MNHEY and CDR2 is SVGEGT in the germline V gene. The CDR3 is 13 residues long. The CDR3 region has the DNA TGTGCCAGCAGTTCAGGGGTGAACATTGAAGCTTTCTTT. This gives the protein CASSSGVNIEAFF.

The chain is built from TRBV21-1 and TRBJ1-5. TRBV21-1 is recorded as a pseudogene. The CDR3 covers 14 residues. The DNA for the CDR3 is TGTGCCAGCAGCAATACTCCTAGCAATCAGCCCCAGCATTTT. Protein: CASSNTPSNQPQHF.

The CDR3 reads CSVGDLSTQYF. The CDR3 nucleotides are TGCAGCGTTGGGGACTTGAGTACGCAGTATTTT. The chain uses TRBV29-1 and TRBJ2-3; a possible D gene is TRBD2 (6 bases). The germline V gene encodes CDR1 SQVTM and CDR2 ANQGSEA. Trimming removed 4 bases at V and 8 bases at J, with 10 bases between. The CDR3 extends over 11 amino acids.

This rearrangement joins TRBV4-1 to TRBJ1-2; 7 bases agree with TRBD1. V lost 5 bases and J lost 7; bases outside the gene matches: 10. Germline V gene data show CDR1 as MGHRA and CDR2 as YSYEKL. The CDR3 covers 14 residues. CDR3 region: CASSSDRAWGGYTF. The CDR3 DNA sequence: TGCGCCAGCAGCTCCGACAGGGCCTGGGGTGGCTACACCTTC.

This clone was seen once. This chain joins TRBV10-3 and TRBJ1-5; D may be TRBD1 (6 bases). The CDR3 runs to 13 residues. Germline assignment: CDR1 ENHRY and CDR2 SYGVKD. The V and J ends lost 10 bases and 0 bases respectively, with 10 bases between them. The CDR3 DNA follows: TGTGCCACCAGGACAGATAGCAATCAGCCCCAGCATTTT. Translation: CATRTDSNQPQHF.

This clone was seen a single time. The rearrangement joins TRBV5-8 to TRBJ2-3; no firm D call. The CDR3 is 12 residues long. The V gene's germline CDR1 is SGHTS and CDR2 YDEGEE. V dropped 2 bases and J dropped 7 bases, with 8 bases sitting between them. CDR3 nucleotide sequence: TGTGCCAGCAGCTTCGCGGAACATACGCAGTATTTT. Translating it yields CASSFAEHTQYF.

The CDR3 nucleotides are TGTGCCAGCATCAGGGGGGATTCACCCCTCCACTTT. Encoded protein: CASIRGDSPLHF. The chain has TRBV6-5 and TRBJ1-6; 7 nucleotides align to TRBD1. Germline lookup yields CDR1 MNHEY and CDR2 SVGAGI. V shed 7 bases and J 8 bases; nucleotides not matched to a gene: 2. The CDR3 covers 12 residues.

Regarding this clone: Compared with germline, one end of the junction differs, possibly owing to a read error. The chain is built from TRBV6-2 or TRBV6-3 and TRBJ1-6, with 7 bases matching TRBD1. The CDR3 has 13 residues. The germline gives CDR1 MNHEY, CDR2 SVGEGT. CDR3 protein: CASSYSPGQPPGF. The CDR3 DNA reads as TGTGCCAGCAGTTACTCACCGGGACAGCCCCCCGGCTTT.

The gene calls are TRBV19 and TRBJ1-1; 7 nucleotides align to TRBD1. With V trimmed by 5 bases and J by 4 bases, 7 bases remained unmatched. Looked up from germline, CDR1 is LNHDA and CDR2 is SQIVND (reference sequence). CDR3 size: 14 residues. The CDR3 sequence: CASSPRSGGTEAFF. The CDR3 nucleotides read TGTGCCAGTAGTCCACGGTCAGGGGGCACTGAAGCTTTCTTT. Complete variable domain (other parts from reference TRBV19 and TRBJ1-1): DGGITQSPKYLFRKEGQNVTLSCEQNLNHDAMYWYRQDPGQGLRLIYYSQIVNDFQKGDIAEGYSVSREKKESFPLTVTSAQKNPTAFYLCASSPRSGGTEAFFGQGTRLTVV.

In this sample, this clone turned up once. The chain links TRBV4-2 to TRBJ2-3, with TRBD2 matching 8 bases. Trimming took 1 base from V and 4 from J; bases not matched to a gene: 16. CDR1 is LGHNA, CDR2 YNFKEQ, per germline. The CDR3 has 19 amino acids. Here the CDR3 DNA reads TGTGCCAGCAGCCAAGTGTATGACTCCCCAGCGGGGGATCCAGATACGCAGTATTTT. Translation gives CASSQVYDSPAGDPDTQYF.

Written as DNA, the CDR3 is TGTGCCAGCAGCCATGTCCCTGCCGGGGTCTACGAGCAGTACTTC. Protein sequence: CASSHVPAGVYEQYF. The V gene is TRBV14, the J gene TRBJ2-7, with a possible D match to TRBD2 (5 bases). CDR3 size: 15 residues. The V end lost 3 bases, the J end lost 3 bases, and 15 bases lay between the germline ends. CDR1 and CDR2 from the germline V gene are SGHDN and FVKESK.

The rearrangement links TRBV2 to TRBJ1-5, with 7 nucleotides matching TRBD1. Losses at the gene ends were 4 bases for V and 6 bases for J; bases not matched to a gene: 6. CDR1 SNHLY and CDR2 FYNNEI come from the germline V gene. This CDR3 comprises 14 residues. CDR3 sequence reads: CASSVDRVRQPQHF. Written as DNA, the CDR3 is TGTGCCAGCAGTGTAGACAGGGTGCGTCAGCCCCAGCATTTT.

The CDR3 nucleotides are TGCGCCAGCAGCCAGGGGACTGCGAATTCACCCCTCCACTTT. Amino acids: CASSQGTANSPLHF. The V call is TRBV4-3, the J call TRBJ1-6; tentative D call: TRBD1 (5 bases). CDR1 and CDR2 from the germline V gene are LGHNA and YSLEER. There are 14 residues in the CDR3. Trimming took off 3 bases at V and 7 bases at J, with 10 bases between the two ends.